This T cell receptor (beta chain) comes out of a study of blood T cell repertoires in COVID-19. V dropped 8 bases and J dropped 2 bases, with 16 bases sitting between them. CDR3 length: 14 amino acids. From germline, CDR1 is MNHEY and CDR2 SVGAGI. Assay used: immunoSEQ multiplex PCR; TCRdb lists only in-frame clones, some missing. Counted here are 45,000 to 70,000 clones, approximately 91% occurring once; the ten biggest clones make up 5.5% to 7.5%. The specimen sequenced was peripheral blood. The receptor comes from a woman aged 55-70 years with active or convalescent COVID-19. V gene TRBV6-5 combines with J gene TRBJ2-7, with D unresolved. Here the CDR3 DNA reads TGTGCCAGCCAAAAGAGTGGCGGTACCTACGAGCAGTACTTC. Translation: CASQKSGGTYEQYF.